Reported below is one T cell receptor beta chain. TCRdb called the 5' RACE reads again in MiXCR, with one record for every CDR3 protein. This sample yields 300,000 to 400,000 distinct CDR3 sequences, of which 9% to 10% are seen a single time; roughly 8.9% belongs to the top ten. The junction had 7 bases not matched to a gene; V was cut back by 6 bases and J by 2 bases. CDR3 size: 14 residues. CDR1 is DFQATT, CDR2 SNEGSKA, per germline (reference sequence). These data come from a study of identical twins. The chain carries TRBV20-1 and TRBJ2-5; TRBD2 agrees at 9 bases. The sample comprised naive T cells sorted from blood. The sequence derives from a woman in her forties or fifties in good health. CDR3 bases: TGCAGTGCAGATGGAGCGGGAGGTCAAGAGACCCAGTACTTC. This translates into CSADGAGGQETQYF.